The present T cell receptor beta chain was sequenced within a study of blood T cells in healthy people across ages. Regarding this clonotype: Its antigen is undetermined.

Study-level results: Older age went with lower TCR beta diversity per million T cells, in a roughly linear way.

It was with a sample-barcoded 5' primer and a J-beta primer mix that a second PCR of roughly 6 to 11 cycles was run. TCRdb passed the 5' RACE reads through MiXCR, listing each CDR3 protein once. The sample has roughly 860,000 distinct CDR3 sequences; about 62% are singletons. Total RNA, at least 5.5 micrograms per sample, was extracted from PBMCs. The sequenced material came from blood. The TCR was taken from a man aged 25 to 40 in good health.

The CDR3 is CAISDMGGAQETQYF. Written as DNA, the CDR3 is TGTGCCATCAGTGACATGGGGGGGGCCCAAGAGACCCAGTACTTC. The chain combines TRBV10-3 with TRBJ2-5, with D perhaps TRBD2 (7 bases). Germline-derived CDR1 and CDR2 are ENHRY and SYGVKD. Between the trimmed V and J ends, which lost 3 bases and 1 base, there was a span of 12 bases. The CDR3 is made up of 15 amino acids.